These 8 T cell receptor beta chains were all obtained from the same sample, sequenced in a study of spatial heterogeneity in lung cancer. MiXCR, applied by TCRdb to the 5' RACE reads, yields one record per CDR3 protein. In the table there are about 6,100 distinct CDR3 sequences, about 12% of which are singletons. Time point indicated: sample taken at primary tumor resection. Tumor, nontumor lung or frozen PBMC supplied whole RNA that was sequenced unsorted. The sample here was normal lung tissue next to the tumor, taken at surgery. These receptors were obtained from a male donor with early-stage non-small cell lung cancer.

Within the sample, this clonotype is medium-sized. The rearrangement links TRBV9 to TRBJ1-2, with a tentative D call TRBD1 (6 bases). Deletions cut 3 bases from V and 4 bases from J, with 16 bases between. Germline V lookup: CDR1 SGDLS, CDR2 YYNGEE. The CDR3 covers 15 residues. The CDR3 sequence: CASSALQGQVYGYTF. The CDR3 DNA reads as TGTGCCAGCAGCGCCCTACAGGGTCAGGTCTATGGCTACACCTTC.

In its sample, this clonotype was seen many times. CDR3 bases: TGTGCCAGTAGTTATCAGGGGCAAGGGGCCAACGTCCTGACTTTC. Translating gives CASSYQGQGANVLTF. The rearrangement links TRBV19 to TRBJ2-6; tentatively, D is TRBD1 (6 bases). There are 15 residues in the CDR3. The germline CDR1 and CDR2 sequences are LNHDA and SQIVND (reference sequence). Between the trimmed V and J ends, which lost 5 bases and 4 bases, there was a span of 12 bases.

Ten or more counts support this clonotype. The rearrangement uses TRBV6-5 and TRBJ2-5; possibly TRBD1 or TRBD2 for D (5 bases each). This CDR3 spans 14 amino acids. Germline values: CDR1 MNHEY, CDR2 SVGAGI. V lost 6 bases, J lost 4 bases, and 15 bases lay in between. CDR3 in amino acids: CASSRPGTLETQYF. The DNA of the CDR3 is TGTGCCAGCAGCCGACCAGGGACCCTAGAGACCCAGTACTTC.

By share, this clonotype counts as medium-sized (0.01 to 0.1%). As DNA, the CDR3 is TGTGCCAGCAGGGACTACCGGCGGGATACGCAGTATTTT. It codes for CASRDYRRDTQYF. The V gene is TRBV27, the J gene TRBJ2-3; a possible D gene is TRBD2 (6 bases). Germline CDR1 MNHEY, CDR2 SMNVEV (reference sequence). The CDR3 contains 13 residues. V gave up 6 bases and J gave up 6 bases, with 13 bases separating them.

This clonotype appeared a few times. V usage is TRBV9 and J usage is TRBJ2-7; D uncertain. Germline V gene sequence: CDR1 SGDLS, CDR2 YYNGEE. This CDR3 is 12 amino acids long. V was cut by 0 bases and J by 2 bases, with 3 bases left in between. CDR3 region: CASSVGPYEQYF. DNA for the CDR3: TGTGCCAGCAGCGTAGGCCCCTACGAGCAGTACTTC.

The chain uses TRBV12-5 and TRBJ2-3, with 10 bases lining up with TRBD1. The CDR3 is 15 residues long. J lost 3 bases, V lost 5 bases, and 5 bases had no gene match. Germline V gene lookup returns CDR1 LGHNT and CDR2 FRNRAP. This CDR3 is CASGTGQGETDTQYF. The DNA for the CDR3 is TGTGCTAGTGGTACCGGACAGGGGGAAACAGATACGCAGTATTTT.

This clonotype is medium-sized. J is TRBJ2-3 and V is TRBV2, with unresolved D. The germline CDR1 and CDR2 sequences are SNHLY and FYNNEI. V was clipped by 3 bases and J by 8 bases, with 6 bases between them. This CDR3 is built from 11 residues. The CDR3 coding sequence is TGTGCCAGCAGTGACTATGGTACGCAGTATTTT. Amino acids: CASSDYGTQYF.

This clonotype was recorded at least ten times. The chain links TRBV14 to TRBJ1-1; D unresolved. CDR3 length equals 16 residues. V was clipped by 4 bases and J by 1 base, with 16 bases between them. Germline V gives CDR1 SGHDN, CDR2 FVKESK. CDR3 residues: CASSLVIAGGNTEAFF. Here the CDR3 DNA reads TGTGCCAGCAGCCTGGTGATCGCAGGCGGGAACACTGAAGCTTTCTTT.